Sequencing of this T cell receptor (beta chain) was carried out in a study of beta chain features in type 1 diabetes. Findings of the study overall: People with Type 1 diabetes carried modestly yet significantly shorter TCRB CDR3s in all four CD4+ subsets.

The study reverse transcribed the entire isolated RNA, so it sequenced expressed TCRB transcripts. Assay: immunoSEQ multiplex PCR; the TCRdb copy retains only in-frame clones and omits some. The table lists around 600,000 clones, 9.5% to 15% of them singletons. CDR1 and CDR2 (germline): SGHAT, FQNNGV. V was clipped by 0 bases and J by 14 bases; unmatched bases: 7. The CDR3 totals 14 residues. The sample holds a few counts of this clone. Its specificity is unknown. The sequenced sample was naive CD4+ T cells from blood. The chain joins TRBV11-2 to TRBJ2-1; 10 nucleotides agree with TRBD2. This clonotype was obtained from a man younger than 40 with type 1 diabetes. The CDR3 DNA follows: TGTGCCAGCAGCTTAGAGGGTAGCGGGGGGTGGAAGTTCTTC. It encodes CASSLEGSGGWKFF. The full variable domain, completed using reference TRBV11-2 and TRBJ2-1, is EAGVAQSPRYKIIEKRQSVAFWCNPISGHATLYWYQQILGQGPKLLIQFQNNGVVDDSQLPKDRFSAERLKGVDSTLKIQPAKLEDSAVYLCASSLEGSGGWKFFGPGTRLTVL.